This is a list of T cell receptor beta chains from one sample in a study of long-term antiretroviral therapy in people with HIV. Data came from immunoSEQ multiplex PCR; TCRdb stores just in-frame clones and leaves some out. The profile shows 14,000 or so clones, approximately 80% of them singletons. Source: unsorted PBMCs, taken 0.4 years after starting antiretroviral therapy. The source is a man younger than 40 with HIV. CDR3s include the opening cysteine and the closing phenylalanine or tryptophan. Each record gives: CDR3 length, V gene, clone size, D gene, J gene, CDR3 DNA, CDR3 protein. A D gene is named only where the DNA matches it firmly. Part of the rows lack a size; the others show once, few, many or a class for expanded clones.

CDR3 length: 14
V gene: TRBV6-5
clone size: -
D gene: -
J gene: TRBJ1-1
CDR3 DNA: TGTGCCAGCAGTTACGGGGGTGGAAGCACTGAAGCTTTCTTT
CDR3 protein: CASSYGGGSTEAFF

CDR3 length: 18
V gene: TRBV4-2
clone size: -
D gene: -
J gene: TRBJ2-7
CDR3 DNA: TGTGCCAGCAGCCAAGATTATTCGGCCCAAAGCGGTCCCTTAAAGCAGTACTTC
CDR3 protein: CASSQDYSAQSGPLKQYF

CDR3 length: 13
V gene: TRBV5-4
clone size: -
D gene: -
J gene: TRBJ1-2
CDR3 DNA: TGTGCCAGCAGCTTGTCTCGAAACTATGGCTACACCTTC
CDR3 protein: CASSLSRNYGYTF

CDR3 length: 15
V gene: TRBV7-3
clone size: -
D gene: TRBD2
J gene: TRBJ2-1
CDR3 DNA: TGTGCCAGCAGCTTAATAGCGGGGGGGCCTAATGAGCAGTTCTTC
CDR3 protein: CASSLIAGGPNEQFF

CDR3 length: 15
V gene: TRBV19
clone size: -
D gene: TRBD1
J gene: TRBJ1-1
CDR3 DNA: TGTGCCAGTAGTAGGGACAGGGAATGGGACACTGAAGCTTTCTTT
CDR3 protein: CASSRDREWDTEAFF

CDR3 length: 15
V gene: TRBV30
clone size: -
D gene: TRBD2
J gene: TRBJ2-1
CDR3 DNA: TGTGCCTGGAGTGTCTCTAGCGGTTCCTACAATGAGCAGTTCTTC
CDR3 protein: CAWSVSSGSYNEQFF

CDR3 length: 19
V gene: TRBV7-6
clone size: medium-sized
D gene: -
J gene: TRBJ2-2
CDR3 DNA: TGTGCCAGCAGCTTTGCCCCTGGCGGGACCCGTGCGAACACCGGGGAGCTGTTTTTT
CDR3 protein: CASSFAPGGTRANTGELFF

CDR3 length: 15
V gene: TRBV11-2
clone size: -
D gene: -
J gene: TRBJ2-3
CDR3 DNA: TGTGCCAGCTCGACCGAGGGAGGATTCACAGATACGCAGTATTTT
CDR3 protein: CASSTEGGFTDTQYF

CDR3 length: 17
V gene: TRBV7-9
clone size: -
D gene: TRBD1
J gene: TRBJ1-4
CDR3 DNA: TGTGCCAGCAGCCTCCAGACAGGGAGAAGAACTAATGAAAAACTGTTTTTT
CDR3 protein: CASSLQTGRRTNEKLFF

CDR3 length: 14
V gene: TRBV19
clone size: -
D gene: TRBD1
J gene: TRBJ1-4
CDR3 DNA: TGTGCCAGTAGCCCTGACAGGGTTTCTGAAAAACTGTTTTTT
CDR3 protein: CASSPDRVSEKLFF

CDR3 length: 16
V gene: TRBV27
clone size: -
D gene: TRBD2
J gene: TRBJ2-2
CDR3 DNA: TGTGCCAGCAGTTTATTCGGCGGGGGGGACACCGGGGAGCTGTTTTTT
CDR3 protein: CASSLFGGGDTGELFF

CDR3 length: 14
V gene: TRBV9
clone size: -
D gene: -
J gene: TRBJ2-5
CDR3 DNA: TGTGCCAGCAGCATTGGGGACACAGCTGAGACCCAGTACTTC
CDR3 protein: CASSIGDTAETQYF

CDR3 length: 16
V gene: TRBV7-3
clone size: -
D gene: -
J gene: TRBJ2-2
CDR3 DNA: TGTGCCAGCAGCTTGCCAGGGGAGAGGTCGGCCGGGGAGCTGTTTTTT
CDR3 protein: CASSLPGERSAGELFF

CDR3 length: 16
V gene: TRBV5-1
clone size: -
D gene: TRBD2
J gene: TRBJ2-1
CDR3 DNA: TGCGCCAGCAGCTTGGGTAGCGGGTCCTCCTACAATGAGCAGTTCTTC
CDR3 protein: CASSLGSGSSYNEQFF

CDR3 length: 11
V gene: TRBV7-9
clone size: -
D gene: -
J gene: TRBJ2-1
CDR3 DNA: TGTGCCAGCAGCCGGAGGGATGAGCAGTTCTTC
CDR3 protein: CASSRRDEQFF

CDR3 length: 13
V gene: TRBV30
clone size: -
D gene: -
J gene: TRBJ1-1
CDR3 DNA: TGTGCCTACTCAGCTCCCAGGGGCACTGAAGCTTTCTTT
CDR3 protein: CAYSAPRGTEAFF

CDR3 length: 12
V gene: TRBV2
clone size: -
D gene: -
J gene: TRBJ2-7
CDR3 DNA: TGTGCCAGCAGTGTATCCCCGTACGAGCAGTACTTC
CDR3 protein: CASSVSPYEQYF

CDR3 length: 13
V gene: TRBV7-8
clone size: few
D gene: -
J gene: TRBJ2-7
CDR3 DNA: TGTGCCAGCACCATTGGAAAGGGCTACGAGCAGTACTTC
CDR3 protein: CASTIGKGYEQYF

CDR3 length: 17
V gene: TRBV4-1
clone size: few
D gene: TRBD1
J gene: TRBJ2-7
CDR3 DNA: TGCGCCAGCAGTCACCTCGTAGGGACAGGCTTCTCCTACGAGCAGTACTTC
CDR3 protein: CASSHLVGTGFSYEQYF

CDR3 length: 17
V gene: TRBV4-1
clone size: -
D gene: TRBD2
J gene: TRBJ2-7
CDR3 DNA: TGCGCCAGCAGCCAAGCCCCTCGGGGGGATAGGTCCTACGAGCAGTACTTC
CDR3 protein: CASSQAPRGDRSYEQYF

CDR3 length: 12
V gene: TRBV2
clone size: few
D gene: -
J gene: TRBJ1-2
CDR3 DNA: TGTGCCAGCAGTGAGGACAGCTATGGCTACACCTTC
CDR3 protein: CASSEDSYGYTF

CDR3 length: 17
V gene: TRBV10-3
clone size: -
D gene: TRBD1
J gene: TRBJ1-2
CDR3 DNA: TGTGCCATCAGTGGGAATCCGCAGGGGGCGAAGGACTATGGCTACACCTTC
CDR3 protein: CAISGNPQGAKDYGYTF

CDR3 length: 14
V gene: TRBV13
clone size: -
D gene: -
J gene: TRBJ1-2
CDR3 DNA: TGTGCCAGCAGCCTAGGGGGAGGGGGGGAAGGCTACACCTTC
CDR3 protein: CASSLGGGGEGYTF

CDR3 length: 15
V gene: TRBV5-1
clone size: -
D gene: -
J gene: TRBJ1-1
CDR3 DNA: TGCGCCAGCACTCAACTGTCCCCAGCGAACACTGAAGCTTTCTTT
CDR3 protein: CASTQLSPANTEAFF

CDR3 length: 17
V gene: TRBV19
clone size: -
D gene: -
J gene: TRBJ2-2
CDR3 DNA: TGTGCCAGTAGTTACCGTGGAGGAGGGTATGACACCGGGGAGCTGTTTTTT
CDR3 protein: CASSYRGGGYDTGELFF

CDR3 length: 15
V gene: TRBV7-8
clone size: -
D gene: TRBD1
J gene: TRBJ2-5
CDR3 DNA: TGTGCCAGCAGCTTATTCGGCGGGACAGGGGAGACCCAGTACTTC
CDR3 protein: CASSLFGGTGETQYF

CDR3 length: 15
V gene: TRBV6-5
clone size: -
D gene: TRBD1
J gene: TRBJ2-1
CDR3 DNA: TGTGCCAGCAGTTACGGGACAGGAAAATACAATGAGCAGTTCTTC
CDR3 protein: CASSYGTGKYNEQFF

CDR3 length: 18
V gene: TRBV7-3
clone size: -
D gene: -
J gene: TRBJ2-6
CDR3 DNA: TGTGCCAGCAGCTTTGGGGGGCCTTCTCCCACTGGGGCCAACGTCCTGACTTTC
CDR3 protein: CASSFGGPSPTGANVLTF

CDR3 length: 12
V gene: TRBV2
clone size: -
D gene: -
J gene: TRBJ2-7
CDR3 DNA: TGTGCCAGCAGCCTGGCAGGGTACGAGCAGTACTTC
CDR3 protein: CASSLAGYEQYF

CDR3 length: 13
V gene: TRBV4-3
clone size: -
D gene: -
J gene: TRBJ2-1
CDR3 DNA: TGCGCCAGCAGCCAATGGACAGACAATGAGCAGTTCTTC
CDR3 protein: CASSQWTDNEQFF

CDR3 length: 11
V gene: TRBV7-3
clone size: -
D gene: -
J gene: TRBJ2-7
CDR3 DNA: TGTGCCAGCAAAGGGGCCAGCGAGCAGTACTTC
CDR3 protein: CASKGASEQYF

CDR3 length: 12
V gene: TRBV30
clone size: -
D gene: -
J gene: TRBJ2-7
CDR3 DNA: TGTGCCTGGAGTCCCGCCTACTACGAGCAGTACTTC
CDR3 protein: CAWSPAYYEQYF

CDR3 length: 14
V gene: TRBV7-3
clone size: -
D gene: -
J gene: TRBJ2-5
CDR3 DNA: TGTGCCAGCAGCTTACGGGGCTACCAAGAGACCCAGTACTTC
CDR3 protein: CASSLRGYQETQYF

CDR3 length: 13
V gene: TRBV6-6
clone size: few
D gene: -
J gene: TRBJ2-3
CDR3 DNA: TGTGCCAGCAGTTACTCGGGTACAGATACGCAGTATTTT
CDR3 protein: CASSYSGTDTQYF

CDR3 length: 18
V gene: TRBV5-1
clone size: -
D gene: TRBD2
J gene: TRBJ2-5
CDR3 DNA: TGCGCCAGCAGCTTGGGGAGCGGGGGGTCGTCGGGGGAAGAGACCCAGTACTTC
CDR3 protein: CASSLGSGGSSGEETQYF

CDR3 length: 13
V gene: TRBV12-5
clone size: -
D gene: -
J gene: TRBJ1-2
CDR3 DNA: TGTGCTAGTGGGCGGGACGACAACTATGGCTACACCTTC
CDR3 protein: CASGRDDNYGYTF

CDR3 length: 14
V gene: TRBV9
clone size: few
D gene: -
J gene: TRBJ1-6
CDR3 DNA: TGTGCCAGCAGCGCCGGTGGGCAGAAATCACCCCTCCACTTT
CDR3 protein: CASSAGGQKSPLHF

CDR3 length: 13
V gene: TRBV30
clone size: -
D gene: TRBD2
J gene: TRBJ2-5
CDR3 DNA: TGTGCCTGGAACCCGGGAGGGCAAGAGACCCAGTACTTC
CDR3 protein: CAWNPGGQETQYF

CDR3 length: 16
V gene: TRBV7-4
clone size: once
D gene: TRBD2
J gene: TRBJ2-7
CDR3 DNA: TGTGCCAGCAGAACCGGGGGGGGGACGAGCTCCTACGAGCAGTACTTC
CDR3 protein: CASRTGGGTSSYEQYF

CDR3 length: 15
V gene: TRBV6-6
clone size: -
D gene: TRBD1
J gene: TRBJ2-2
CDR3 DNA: TGTGCCAGCAGCGGCACAGGGGGTAACACCGGGGAGCTGTTTTTT
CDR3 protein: CASSGTGGNTGELFF

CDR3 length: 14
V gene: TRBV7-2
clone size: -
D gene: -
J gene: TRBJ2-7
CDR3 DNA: TGTGCCAGCAGCCCAGACAGTAAAGACTACGAGCAGTACTTC
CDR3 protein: CASSPDSKDYEQYF

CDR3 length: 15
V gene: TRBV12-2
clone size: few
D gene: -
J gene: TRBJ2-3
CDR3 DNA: TGTGCAAGTCGCTTAGGTACAGGGTTTACAGATACGCAGTATTTT
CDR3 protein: CASRLGTGFTDTQYF

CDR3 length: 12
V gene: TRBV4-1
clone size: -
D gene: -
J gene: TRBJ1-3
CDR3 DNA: TGCGCCAGCAGCGCTCGAGGAAACACCATATATTTT
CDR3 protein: CASSARGNTIYF

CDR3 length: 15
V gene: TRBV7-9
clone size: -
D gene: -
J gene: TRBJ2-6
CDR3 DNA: TGTGCCAGCAGCTTAGGACTGGCTGGGGCCAACGTCCTGACTTTC
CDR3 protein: CASSLGLAGANVLTF

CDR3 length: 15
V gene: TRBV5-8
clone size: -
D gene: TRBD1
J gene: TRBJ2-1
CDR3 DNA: TGTGCCAACAACCAGCCGGGACAGGGGAGGGATGAGCAGTTCTTC
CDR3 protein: CANNQPGQGRDEQFF

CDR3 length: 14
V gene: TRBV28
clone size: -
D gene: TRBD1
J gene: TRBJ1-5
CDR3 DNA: TGTGCCAGCAGTCCAGGGACAGGTTTAGGGCCCCAGCATTTT
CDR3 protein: CASSPGTGLGPQHF

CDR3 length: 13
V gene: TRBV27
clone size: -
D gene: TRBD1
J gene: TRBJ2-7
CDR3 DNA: TGTGCCACCCAAGGGGACAGGGACTACGAGCAGTACTTC
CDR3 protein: CATQGDRDYEQYF

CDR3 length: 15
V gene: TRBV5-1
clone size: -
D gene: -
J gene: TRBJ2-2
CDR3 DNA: TGCGCCAGCAGCTTACCGGGACAAAACACCGGGGAGCTGTTTTTT
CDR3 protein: CASSLPGQNTGELFF

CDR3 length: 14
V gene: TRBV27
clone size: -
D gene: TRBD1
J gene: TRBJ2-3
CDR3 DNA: TGTGCCAGCAGTTTTCGACAGGGTCCAGATACGCAGTATTTT
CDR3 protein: CASSFRQGPDTQYF

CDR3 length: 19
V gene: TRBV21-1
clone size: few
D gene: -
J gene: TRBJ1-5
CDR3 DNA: TGTGCCAGCAGCAAAGTGGGGACTGACCCGCGATATAGCAATCAGCCCCAGCATTTT
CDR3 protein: CASSKVGTDPRYSNQPQHF

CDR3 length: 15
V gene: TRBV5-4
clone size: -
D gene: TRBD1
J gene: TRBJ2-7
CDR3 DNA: TGTGCCAGCAGCGAGGGACAGGGGAGCTCCTACGAGCAGTACTTC
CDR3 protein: CASSEGQGSSYEQYF

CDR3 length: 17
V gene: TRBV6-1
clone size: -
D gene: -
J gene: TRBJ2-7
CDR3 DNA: TGTGCCAGCAGTGAAGTTACTTCAGGGGTAAGCTCCTACGAGCAGTACTTC
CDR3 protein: CASSEVTSGVSSYEQYF

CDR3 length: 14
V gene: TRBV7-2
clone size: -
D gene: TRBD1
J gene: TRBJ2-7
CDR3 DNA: TGTGCCAGCAGCCCGTTGGCCAGGGGGTACGAGCAGTACTTC
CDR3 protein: CASSPLARGYEQYF

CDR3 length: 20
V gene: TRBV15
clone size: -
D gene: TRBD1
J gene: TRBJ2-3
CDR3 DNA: TGTGCCACCAGCAGAGGGGGGGGACAGGGGGATCTCTTCAGAACAGATACGCAGTATTTT
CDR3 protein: CATSRGGGQGDLFRTDTQYF

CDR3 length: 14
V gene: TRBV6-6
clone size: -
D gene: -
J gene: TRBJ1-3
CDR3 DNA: TGTGCCAGCAGTATAGACAGCTCTGGAAACACCATATATTTT
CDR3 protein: CASSIDSSGNTIYF

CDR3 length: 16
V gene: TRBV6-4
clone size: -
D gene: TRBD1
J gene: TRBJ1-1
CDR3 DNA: TGTGCCAGCAGGACGGACAGGGGCGCCTTGTACACTGAAGCTTTCTTT
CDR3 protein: CASRTDRGALYTEAFF

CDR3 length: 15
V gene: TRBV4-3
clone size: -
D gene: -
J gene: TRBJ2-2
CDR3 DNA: TGCGCCAGCAGCCAAGGGACGGCTAACACCGGGGAGCTGTTTTTT
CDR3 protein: CASSQGTANTGELFF

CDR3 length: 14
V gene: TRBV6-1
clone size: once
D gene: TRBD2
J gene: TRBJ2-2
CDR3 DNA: TGTGCCAGCCCCAGCGGGGGGGTTACCGGGGAGCTGTTTTTT
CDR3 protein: CASPSGGVTGELFF

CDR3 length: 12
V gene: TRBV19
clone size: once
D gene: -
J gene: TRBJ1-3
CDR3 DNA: TGTGCCAGCACTGGACCCCACGGAACCATATATTTT
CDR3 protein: CASTGPHGTIYF

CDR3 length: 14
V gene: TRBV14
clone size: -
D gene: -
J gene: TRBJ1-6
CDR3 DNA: TGTGCCAGCACCCCCGGGAGGGACGGTTCACCCCTCCACTTT
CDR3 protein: CASTPGRDGSPLHF